This T cell receptor (beta chain) stems from a study of T cell responses to AZD1222 COVID-19 vaccine. Germline V gene lookup returns CDR1 SGHVS and CDR2 FQNEAQ. V was clipped by 3 bases and J by 4 bases, with 12 bases between them. The CDR3 runs 14 residues. As regards this clone: Its matching antigen is unknown.

Only in-frame clones appear in the TCRdb table, and some are missing; sequencing was by immunoSEQ multiplex PCR. Among around 130,000 clones listed, about 91% were seen once. Regarding the study as a whole: Clonal diversity may have been underestimated in mostly white British donors. Reports indicate that nearly half of spike-specific TCRs are directed at unmutated variant regions.

The clonotype originates from an adult in good health. Sequences were derived from peripheral blood, sampled on day 0 of AZD1222 vaccination. The chain couples TRBV7-8 to TRBJ1-1; possibly TRBD1 for D (5 bases). DNA for the CDR3: TGTGCCAGCAGCTTTCCGGGGCGAGGCACTGAAGCTTTCTTT. Protein product: CASSFPGRGTEAFF.